The clone carrying this T cell receptor (beta chain) was detected only a few times. Its antigen is not known. These data come from a study of cytomegalovirus exposure and HLA in healthy donors. Germline V gene sequence: CDR1 SNHLY, CDR2 FYNNEI. The CDR3 totals 12 residues. The V end lost 6 bases, the J end lost 0 bases, and 6 bases lay between the germline ends. Primers included in the PCR were 60 Vbeta and 13 Jbeta primers. TCRdb's table, derived via immunoSEQ multiplex PCR, lists solely in-frame clones and lacks some. Among over 150,000 clones listed, about four fifths were seen once. Findings and caveats of the study: In a later analysis, most CMV-associated TCR beta chains appeared HLA-restricted. Rare TCR sequences dominated, though some public TCRs recurred in many donors.

The clonotype was recovered from a young man in good health and CMV-seronegative. What was sequenced was PBMCs. The chain combines TRBV2 with TRBJ2-7; D is perhaps TRBD1 (5 bases). The CDR3 sequence: CASSRDSYEQYF. The DNA for the CDR3 is TGTGCCAGCAGCAGGGACTCCTACGAGCAGTACTTC.